The clone carrying this T cell receptor beta chain was counted only a few times. CDR3 size: 14 residues. Deletions cut 3 bases from V and 4 bases from J, with 12 bases between. The germline V gene encodes CDR1 SGHAT and CDR2 FQNNGV. The sample belongs to a study of blood T cells in healthy people across ages. It was with a sample-barcoded 5' primer and a J-beta primer mix that a second PCR of roughly 7 to 11 cycles was run. In TCRdb, the 5' RACE reads were re-called with MiXCR into one record per CDR3 protein. The sample includes roughly 800,000 distinct CDR3 sequences, 58% of them seen just once. The source material was blood. This TCR came from a man between 25 and 39 years old in good health. The V call is TRBV11-2, the J call TRBJ2-5; D may be TRBD2 (6 bases). CDR3 loop: CASSFNPGVETQYF. Here the CDR3 DNA reads TGTGCCAGCAGCTTTAATCCGGGGGTAGAGACCCAGTACTTC.